The rows below give T cell receptor beta chains drawn from one sample of a study of CD8 T cells in Susac syndrome. Each CDR3 protein gets one entry after TCRdb re-called the immunoSEQ multiplex PCR reads with MiXCR. The sample lists about 22,000 distinct CDR3 sequences, around 94% occurring once. Specimen: CD8+ T cells from PBMCs. These receptors were collected from a human donor in good health. The CDR3 runs from the conserved cysteine through the conserved F or W. A D gene is named only where the DNA matches it firmly. Rows may omit the clone size; those that give it use once, few, many or a size class.

D	V	size	J	CDR3	DNA
TRBD2	TRBV27	-	TRBJ2-3	CASKSGGVTDTQYF	TGTGCCAGCAAAAGCGGGGGGGTCACAGATACGCAGTATTTT
TRBD1	TRBV3-1	few	TRBJ2-7	CASSQDVDREPYEQYF	TGTGCCAGCAGCCAAGATGTCGACAGGGAACCCTACGAGCAGTACTTC
-	TRBV29-1	-	TRBJ1-1	CSVGRWGTEAFF	TGCAGCGTTGGGAGGTGGGGCACTGAAGCTTTCTTT
-	TRBV5-1	-	TRBJ1-2	CASSLSGSTERGIYGYTF	TGCGCCAGCAGCTTGTCCGGATCGACAGAACGAGGCATCTATGGCTACACCTTC
-	TRBV7-9	-	TRBJ1-5	CASSLQREPQHF	TGTGCCAGCAGCTTACAGCGGGAGCCCCAGCATTTT
TRBD2	TRBV7-9	-	TRBJ2-5	CASSSGAGGRSSETQYF	TGTGCCAGCAGCTCCGGCGCGGGGGGCCGATCGAGTGAGACCCAGTACTTC
-	TRBV4-1	-	TRBJ2-6	CASSQEWGPSSGANVLTF	TGCGCCAGCAGCCAAGAGTGGGGGCCAAGCTCTGGGGCCAACGTCCTGACTTTC
-	TRBV9	-	TRBJ2-1	CASSVVGSANEQFF	TGTGCCAGCAGCGTAGTGGGCAGTGCCAATGAGCAGTTCTTC
-	TRBV5-1	-	TRBJ2-3	CASSSEGVTDTQYF	TGCGCCAGCAGTTCCGAGGGCGTAACAGATACGCAGTATTTT
TRBD1	TRBV20-1	-	TRBJ1-1	CSARQGDTEAFF	TGCAGTGCTAGACAGGGGGACACTGAAGCTTTCTTT
TRBD2	TRBV6-5	-	TRBJ2-2	CASSYSQTSGGWNTGELFF	TGTGCCAGCAGTTACTCACAGACTAGCGGGGGGTGGAACACCGGGGAGCTGTTTTTT
-	TRBV2	-	TRBJ2-5	CASTRTEQETQYF	TGTGCCAGCACCCGGACGGAGCAAGAGACCCAGTACTTC
TRBD2	TRBV4-1	-	TRBJ2-1	CASSQRSGGYSNEQFF	TGCGCCAGCAGCCAGAGGAGCGGGGGATATTCCAATGAGCAGTTCTTC
-	TRBV12-3/TRBV12-4	-	TRBJ2-1	CASSFGPGNEQFF	TGTGCCAGCAGCTTTGGCCCGGGAAATGAGCAGTTCTTC
TRBD1	TRBV4-3	-	TRBJ2-2	CASSQVSGGTGELFF	TGCGCCAGCAGCCAAGTCTCAGGGGGCACCGGGGAGCTGTTTTTT
TRBD2	TRBV20-1	-	TRBJ2-1	CSASGTSDYNEQFF	TGCAGTGCATCCGGGACTAGCGACTACAATGAGCAGTTCTTC
-	TRBV3-1	-	TRBJ1-5	CASSPGPPNQPQHF	TGTGCCAGCAGCCCGGGCCCACCCAATCAGCCCCAGCATTTT
-	TRBV12-3/TRBV12-4	few	TRBJ2-7	CASSFGSSYEQYF	TGTGCCAGCAGTTTTGGCAGTTCCTACGAGCAGTACTTC
TRBD1	TRBV6-2/TRBV6-3	once	TRBJ1-1	CASSYYVGQGETEAFF	TGTGCCAGCAGTTACTACGTTGGACAGGGAGAGACTGAAGCTTTCTTT
-	TRBV7-9	once	TRBJ2-5	CASSLLTSGTETQYF	TGTGCCAGCAGCTTGTTAACAAGTGGGACGGAGACCCAGTACTTC
-	TRBV9	-	TRBJ1-2	CASSSRVYGYTF	TGTGCCAGCAGCTCACGGGTCTATGGCTACACCTTC
-	TRBV5-3	-	TRBJ2-1	CARPDCRGYNEQFF	TGTGCCAGGCCCGACTGTCGGGGGTACAATGAGCAGTTCTTC
TRBD1	TRBV4-1	-	TRBJ2-7	CASSRVQGETYEQYF	TGCGCCAGCAGCCGCGTACAGGGGGAGACCTACGAGCAGTACTTC
-	TRBV21-1	once	TRBJ1-5	CASSKRVLDQPQHF	TGTGCCAGCAGCAAGCGGGTCCTCGATCAGCCCCAGCATTTT
-	TRBV7-9	-	TRBJ1-1	CASSLVGVSTEAFF	TGTGCCAGCAGCTTAGTCGGAGTGAGCACTGAAGCTTTCTTT
-	TRBV19	few	TRBJ2-1	CASSIAGLLNNEQFF	TGTGCCAGTAGTATAGCGGGGCTGTTGAACAATGAGCAGTTCTTC
-	TRBV5-6	-	TRBJ2-2	CASSWTRTGELFF	TGTGCCAGCAGCTGGACTCGAACCGGGGAGCTGTTTTTT
TRBD1	TRBV7-9	-	TRBJ2-3	CASSPRDSASTDTQYF	TGTGCCAGCAGCCCACGGGACAGCGCTAGCACAGATACGCAGTATTTT
TRBD1	TRBV5-1	-	TRBJ1-1	CASSHWTGPMNTEAFF	TGCGCCAGCAGCCACTGGACAGGGCCGATGAACACTGAAGCTTTCTTT
-	TRBV14	-	TRBJ2-1	CASSPYWGNEQFF	TGTGCCAGCAGCCCTTACTGGGGGAATGAGCAGTTCTTC
-	TRBV5-1	-	TRBJ1-2	CASSFSGSNLYGYTF	TGCGCCAGCAGCTTTTCGGGGTCCAACCTTTATGGCTACACCTTC
TRBD2	TRBV12-5	few	TRBJ2-3	CASGRLAGRTDTQYF	TGTGCTAGTGGTAGATTAGCGGGGCGCACAGATACGCAGTATTTT
-	TRBV5-1	-	TRBJ2-2	CASSLVKGTGELFF	TGCGCCAGCAGCTTGGTTAAGGGGACCGGGGAGCTGTTTTTT
-	TRBV5-1	-	TRBJ1-1	CASSLKGSGFDTEAFF	TGCGCCAGCAGCTTGAAAGGGTCGGGTTTTGACACTGAAGCTTTCTTT
-	TRBV25-1	-	TRBJ2-2	CAAGLNTGELFF	TGTGCCGCGGGACTTAACACCGGGGAGCTGTTTTTT
-	TRBV4-3	-	TRBJ2-7	CASSQDGDIWSSSYEQYF	TGCGCCAGCAGCCAAGATGGGGACATATGGTCGAGCTCCTACGAGCAGTACTTC
TRBD1	TRBV7-6	-	TRBJ1-1	CASSPGQGAAEAFF	TGTGCCAGCAGCCCAGGGCAGGGGGCCGCTGAAGCTTTCTTT
-	TRBV21-1	-	TRBJ2-1	CASSKGLVVNEQFF	TGTGCCAGCAGCAAAGGCTTAGTCGTCAATGAGCAGTTCTTC
-	TRBV2	-	TRBJ1-1	CAWGKGSTEAFF	TGTGCCTGGGGAAAGGGTAGCACTGAAGCTTTCTTT
TRBD1	TRBV7-9	few	TRBJ2-2	CAARYRTGGPEDTGELFF	TGTGCCGCTCGTTACCGGACAGGGGGCCCTGAAGACACCGGGGAGCTGTTTTTT
TRBD1	TRBV6-2/TRBV6-3	-	TRBJ1-1	CASSAGTGANEAFF	TGTGCCAGCAGTGCCGGGACAGGGGCGAATGAAGCTTTCTTT
-	TRBV20-1	-	TRBJ2-7	CSENSLTEQYF	TGCAGTGAAAACAGCCTTACAGAGCAGTACTTC
-	TRBV6-2/TRBV6-3	once	TRBJ2-7	CASSYSKFLAENFYEQYF	TGTGCCAGCAGTTACTCGAAATTTTTGGCAGAAAACTTCTACGAGCAGTACTTC
-	TRBV19	-	TRBJ2-7	CASSIQGIGAYEQYF	TGTGCCAGTAGTATCCAGGGTATAGGGGCATACGAGCAGTACTTC
-	TRBV2	-	TRBJ1-1	CASSEAVIWAFF	TGTGCCAGCAGTGAAGCGGTCATCTGGGCTTTCTTT
-	TRBV11-2	-	TRBJ1-5	CASSSDKAVPQHF	TGTGCCAGCAGCTCGGACAAGGCGGTGCCCCAGCATTTT
-	TRBV7-9	-	TRBJ2-7	CASSLDPNEQYF	TGTGCCAGCAGCTTAGATCCAAACGAGCAGTACTTC
TRBD1	TRBV12-3/TRBV12-4	-	TRBJ2-1	CASTPGTAYNEQFF	TGTGCCAGCACCCCGGGGACAGCCTACAATGAGCAGTTCTTC
-	TRBV18	-	TRBJ2-3	CASSPSGLAGDTQYF	TGTGCCAGCTCACCGTCGGGACTCGCAGGAGATACGCAGTATTTT
TRBD1	TRBV5-6	few	TRBJ2-2	CASSLATGLKTGELFF	TGTGCCAGCAGCTTGGCGACAGGGCTAAAAACCGGGGAGCTGTTTTTT
-	TRBV4-3	few	TRBJ2-6	CASSQETGSGANVLTF	TGCGCCAGCAGCCAAGAAACGGGCTCTGGGGCCAACGTCCTGACTTTC
TRBD1	TRBV6-1	-	TRBJ2-3	CASHSTGVDTQYF	TGTGCCAGTCACTCTACAGGGGTTGATACGCAGTATTTT
-	TRBV11-2	-	TRBJ2-5	CASSLDSPGWTETQYF	TGTGCCAGCAGCTTAGATAGTCCGGGATGGACGGAGACCCAGTACTTC
-	TRBV18	-	TRBJ1-5	CASSLTGVNQPQHF	TGTGCCAGCTCGCTTACAGGAGTAAATCAGCCCCAGCATTTT
-	TRBV5-6	-	TRBJ1-4	CASSLNPYATNEKLFF	TGTGCCAGCAGCTTGAACCCTTATGCAACTAATGAAAAACTGTTTTTT
TRBD1	TRBV6-1	-	TRBJ1-2	CASSEAPGGGGYTF	TGTGCCAGCAGTGAAGCACCAGGGGGAGGCGGCTACACCTTC
-	TRBV7-2	-	TRBJ1-1	CASSSGRLALFRDTEAFF	TGTGCCAGCAGCTCGGGACGATTGGCCCTTTTTAGGGACACTGAAGCTTTCTTT